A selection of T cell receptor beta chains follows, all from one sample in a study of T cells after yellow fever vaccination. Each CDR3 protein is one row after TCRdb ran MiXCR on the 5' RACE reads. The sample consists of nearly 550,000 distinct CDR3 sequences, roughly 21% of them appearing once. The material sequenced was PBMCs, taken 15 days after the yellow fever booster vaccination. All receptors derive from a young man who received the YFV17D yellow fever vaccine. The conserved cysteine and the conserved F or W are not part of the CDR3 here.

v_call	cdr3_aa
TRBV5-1	ASSGVGAPSGEQY
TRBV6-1	ASSQLPGLETQY
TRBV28	ASSRQGNEQY
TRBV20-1	SARVTGTSPLH
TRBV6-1	ASKPGGVGYNEQF
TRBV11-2	ASSLEGYANTGELF
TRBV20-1	SARGASSGELF
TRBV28	ASSPARTAYNSPLH
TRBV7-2	ASNTGGPSSYNEQF
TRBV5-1	ASSIGTDFGNTIY
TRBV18	ASSPRSAGVSSYEQY
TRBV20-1	SARWGKGETQY
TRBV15	ATSRDGATGELF